Below are 27 T cell receptor beta chains sequenced from a single sample in a study of early T cells in non-severe SARS-CoV-2 infection. TCRdb ran MiXCR on the 5' RACE reads and lists one entry per CDR3 protein. The sample contains some 78,000 distinct CDR3 sequences, around 14% of which appear only once. The sequenced sample was whole blood. The source is an adult who was a healthcare worker with PCR-confirmed SARS-CoV-2 infection or an uninfected control (not recorded which).

J is TRBJ2-7 and V is TRBV18; tentative D call: TRBD1 (5 bases). V was shortened by 2 bases and J by 7 bases, with 18 bases between the two germline ends. The germline CDR1 and CDR2 sequences are KGHSH and LQKENI. The CDR3 loop spans 15 amino acids. For the CDR3, the DNA is TGTGCCAGCTCACCAGGGCAGGGTTTTGAGAGAGAGCAGTACTTC. It specifies CASSPGQGFEREQYF.

This clonotype was detected many times. This chain links TRBV7-3 with TRBJ1-1; possibly TRBD1 for D (6 bases). Germline values: CDR1 SGHTA, CDR2 FQGTGA. Trimming pared 0 bases from V and 1 base from J, leaving 9 bases between. The CDR3 totals 15 residues. The CDR3 region has the DNA TGTGCCAGCAGCTTAACTACGGACAGGAACACTGAAGCTTTCTTT. Protein sequence: CASSLTTDRNTEAFF.

In its sample, this clonotype was seen many times. The chain links TRBV7-8 to TRBJ2-7; perhaps TRBD1 as D (8 bases). With 1 base removed from V and 4 bases from J, the gap between germline ends came to 14 bases. The CDR3 consists of 15 residues. Germline V gives CDR1 SGHVS, CDR2 FQNEAQ. CDR3 sequence reads: CASSLGTQGGYEQYF. The CDR3 DNA reads as TGTGCCAGCAGCTTAGGCACACAGGGGGGGTACGAGCAGTACTTC.

This clonotype was counted a few times. V and J are TRBV7-9 and TRBJ1-1, with D maybe TRBD1 (6 bases). The germline V gene has CDR1 SEHNR and CDR2 FQNEAQ (reference sequence). V dropped 5 bases and J dropped 9 bases, with 22 bases sitting between them. CDR3 length: 15 amino acids. The CDR3: CASSNKARGILQAFF. The CDR3 DNA sequence: TGTGCCAGCAGCAATAAGGCCAGGGGAATTCTCCAAGCTTTCTTT.

The rearrangement uses TRBV2 and TRBJ2-2, with 7 bases identical to TRBD1. Germline V gene sequence: CDR1 SNHLY, CDR2 FYNNEI. V lost 2 bases and J lost 4; bases outside the gene matches: 4. The CDR3 runs 15 residues. As DNA, the CDR3 is TGTGCCAGCAGTGAAACAGGGGTTAGCACCGGGGAGCTGTTTTTT. As protein: CASSETGVSTGELFF.

The table lists this clonotype with many counts. J is TRBJ1-5 and V is TRBV19; D remains ambiguous. V was trimmed by 5 bases and J by 4 bases, leaving 6 bases between them. Per germline, CDR1 LNHDA and CDR2 SQIVND (reference sequence). The CDR3 runs 12 residues. CDR3 protein: CASSPSNQPQHF. The DNA for the CDR3 is TGTGCCAGTAGTCCATCAAATCAGCCCCAGCATTTT.

The chain has TRBV4-1 and TRBJ2-1; TRBD2 aligns across 9 bases. CDR1 and CDR2 from the germline V gene are MGHRA and YSYEKL. Trimming removed 3 bases from V and 4 bases from J; junction bases left unmatched: 13. The CDR3 contains 18 residues. The CDR3 is CASSQDPSLAGVYNEQFF. The CDR3, as DNA: TGCGCCAGCAGCCAGGATCCGAGCTTAGCGGGAGTTTACAATGAGCAGTTCTTC.

The chain joins TRBV12-3 or TRBV12-4 to TRBJ1-2, with D hard to call. The ends were cut back, 7 bases at V and 1 base at J, with 10 bases in the middle. The CDR3 consists of 13 residues. The CDR3 region has the DNA TGTGCCAGCACCCTCCGGGTTAACTATGGCTACACCTTC. It is translated as CASTLRVNYGYTF.

CDR3 coding DNA: TGTGCCAGCAGTTTAAGGACAGGGGCCTACAATGAGCAGTTCTTC. This codes for CASSLRTGAYNEQFF. V and J are TRBV28 and TRBJ2-1; 9 positions match TRBD1. This CDR3 is built from 15 residues. Germline CDR1 and CDR2: MDHEN and SYDVKM. Germline trimming cut 2 bases from V and 2 bases from J; bases unmatched to any gene: 1.

This clonotype was counted at least ten times. The rearrangement joins TRBV7-9 to TRBJ1-1, with 7 nucleotides matching TRBD1. The V gene end was trimmed by 5 bases and the J gene end by 3 bases; junction bases not matched to a gene: 3. The CDR3 totals 13 residues. Germline V CDR1 and CDR2: SEHNR, FQNEAQ (reference sequence). CDR3 in DNA: TGTGCCAGCAGCCCGCAGGGGGACACTGAAGCTTTCTTT. Translation gives CASSPQGDTEAFF.

This rearrangement joins TRBV3-1 to TRBJ2-4; TRBD2 might be the D (5 bases). CDR3 size: 15 residues. CDR1 and CDR2 (germline): LGHDT, YNNKEL (reference sequence). V was trimmed by 10 bases and J by 0 bases, leaving 16 bases between them. In nucleotides, the CDR3 is TGTGCCACCTCCCGGGGTGAATTAGCCAAAAACATTCAGTACTTC. It yields the protein CATSRGELAKNIQYF.

This clonotype came up a few times. The rearrangement uses TRBV20-1 and TRBJ1-5; D is perhaps TRBD1 (5 bases). V was cut by 0 bases and J by 0 bases, with 12 bases left in between. The germline CDR1 and CDR2 sequences are DFQATT and SNEGSKA (reference sequence). This CDR3 comprises 16 residues. This CDR3 is CSARDRGSYSNQPQHF. DNA of the CDR3: TGCAGTGCTAGAGATCGGGGCAGCTATAGCAATCAGCCCCAGCATTTT.

This chain connects TRBV5-1 to TRBJ1-1, with 7 bases that match TRBD1. From germline, CDR1 is SGHRS and CDR2 YFSETQ. Germline trimming cut 1 base from V and 5 bases from J; bases unmatched to any gene: 5. The CDR3 runs 14 residues. The CDR3 sequence is CASSLQTRGTEAFF. CDR3 bases: TGCGCCAGCAGCTTGCAAACCAGGGGGACTGAAGCTTTCTTT.

This clonotype was counted between two and nine times. The V call is TRBV20-1, the J call TRBJ2-1, with 7 bases aligning to TRBD2. The junction had 14 bases not matched to a gene; V was cut back by 0 bases and J by 0 bases. This CDR3 is built from 19 residues. CDR1 and CDR2 from the germline V gene are DFQATT and SNEGSKA (reference sequence). In DNA, the CDR3 is TGCAGTGCTAGAGATGAAGATTGGCTAGCGGAGAGCTCCTACAATGAGCAGTTCTTC. This codes for CSARDEDWLAESSYNEQFF.

The table lists this clonotype with many counts. The rearrangement uses TRBV7-2 and TRBJ2-1; 8 bases are shared with TRBD2. V lost 2 bases, J lost 4 bases, and 4 bases stayed unmatched. Germline CDR1 is SGHTA and CDR2 is FQGNSA. The CDR3 contains 15 residues. The CDR3 reads CASSLRGGQYNEQFF. The CDR3 DNA sequence: TGTGCCAGCAGCTTACGCGGGGGGCAATACAATGAGCAGTTCTTC. The variable domain in full, with the rest retrieved from reference TRBV7-2 and TRBJ2-1, is GAGVSQSPSNKVTEKGKDVELRCDPISGHTALYWYRQSLGQGLEFLIYFQGNSAPDKSGLPSDRFSAERTGGSVSTLTIQRTQQEDSAVYLCASSLRGGQYNEQFFGPGTRLTVL.

At least ten counts were recorded for this clonotype. V usage is TRBV2 and J usage is TRBJ1-2; a possible D gene is TRBD1 (6 bases). The ends were cut back, 8 bases at V and 6 bases at J, with 16 bases in the middle. CDR3 length equals 13 residues. In germline, CDR1 is SNHLY, CDR2 FYNNEI. CDR3 region: CASGKTGKDGYTF. As DNA, the CDR3 is TGTGCCAGCGGGAAGACAGGAAAGGATGGCTACACCTTC.

The chain has TRBV19 and TRBJ2-1; the match to TRBD2 covers 11 bases. CDR1 is LNHDA, CDR2 SQIVND, per germline (reference sequence). The V segment lost 6 bases and the J segment 8 bases; nucleotides outside the gene matches: 9. This CDR3 is 15 amino acids long. The CDR3 DNA follows: TGTGCCAGTAGATTTAGCGGGAGGGCCGTTGATGAGCAGTTCTTC. It codes for CASRFSGRAVDEQFF. Full variable domain (missing parts from reference TRBV19 and TRBJ2-1): DGGITQSPKYLFRKEGQNVTLSCEQNLNHDAMYWYRQDPGQGLRLIYYSQIVNDFQKGDIAEGYSVSREKKESFPLTVTSAQKNPTAFYLCASRFSGRAVDEQFFGPGTRLTVL.

This clonotype was seen ten or more times. The chain is built from TRBV4-2 and TRBJ2-7; unclear D gene. Germline-derived CDR1 and CDR2 are LGHNA and YNFKEQ. This CDR3 is 13 amino acids long. Trimming pared 0 bases from V and 3 bases from J, leaving 6 bases between. CDR3 coding DNA: TGTGCCAGCAGCCAAGATTGGGGCTACGAGCAGTACTTC. Residues: CASSQDWGYEQYF.

By its share, this clonotype is medium-sized. V gene TRBV7-9 combines with J gene TRBJ2-1, with D hard to call. V was shortened by 2 bases and J by 0 bases, with 11 bases between the two germline ends. This CDR3 is 16 amino acids long. The V gene's germline CDR1 is SEHNR and CDR2 FQNEAQ (reference sequence). The chain's CDR3 is CASSLLGFSSYNEQFF. CDR3 DNA sequence: TGTGCCAGCAGCTTATTGGGTTTTAGCTCCTACAATGAGCAGTTCTTC.

This clonotype was observed many times. The rearrangement links TRBV20-1 to TRBJ2-7; 9 nucleotides align to TRBD1. Germline values: CDR1 DFQATT, CDR2 SNEGSKA (reference sequence). This CDR3 spans 13 amino acids. With V trimmed by 4 bases and J by 6 bases, 7 bases remained unmatched. The CDR3 DNA is TGCAGTGCTATCCCTCCGGGACAGGGCGAGCAGTACTTC. Protein product: CSAIPPGQGEQYF.

This clonotype has a handful of counts. The chain employs TRBV3-1 and TRBJ2-1; D call uncertain. Germline-derived CDR1 and CDR2 are LGHDT and YNNKEL (reference sequence). The CDR3 runs 14 residues. Deletions cut 0 bases from V and 4 bases from J, with 7 bases between. Here the CDR3 DNA reads TGTGCCAGCAGCCAAGATCCACAGTACAATGAGCAGTTCTTC. It specifies CASSQDPQYNEQFF.

The rearrangement links TRBV11-1 to TRBJ2-5, with a possible D match to TRBD2 (6 bases). This CDR3 has 17 amino acids. V dropped 2 bases and J dropped 1 base, with 17 bases sitting between them. Germline V CDR1 and CDR2: SGHAT, FQDESV (reference sequence). The CDR3 DNA follows: TGTGCCAGCAGCTTACCGAGTGGCGGGGCTCTCCAAGAGACCCAGTACTTC. It is translated as CASSLPSGGALQETQYF.

The chain couples TRBV28 to TRBJ1-5; tentative D call: TRBD1 (6 bases). The CDR3 is 14 residues long. CDR1 and CDR2 from the germline V gene are MDHEN and SYDVKM. Trimming pared 6 bases from V and 3 bases from J, leaving 12 bases between. The DNA for the CDR3 is TGTGCCAGCAGCTTGGACAGTTCCAATCAGCCCCAGCATTTT. This codes for CASSLDSSNQPQHF.

The rearrangement joins TRBV20-1 to TRBJ1-2; D not certain. The CDR3 runs to 9 residues. V gave up 4 bases and J gave up 6 bases, with 3 bases separating them. Germline-derived CDR1 and CDR2 are DFQATT and SNEGSKA (reference sequence). The CDR3 bases are TGCAGTGCTAATGATGGCTACACCTTC. It encodes CSANDGYTF.

This clonotype occurred a few times. V and J are TRBV20-1 and TRBJ2-1, with D tentatively TRBD2 (8 bases). Germline V gene data show CDR1 as DFQATT and CDR2 as SNEGSKA (reference sequence). This CDR3 region has 18 residues. Deletions cut 5 bases from V and 5 bases from J, with 28 bases between. The CDR3 DNA sequence: TGCAGTGCTCACAGGGGACTAGTGCTCCCCGCTATCCACAATGAGCAGTTCTTC. It specifies CSAHRGLVLPAIHNEQFF.

Ten or more counts support this clonotype. The rearrangement joins TRBV18 to TRBJ2-3; D call uncertain. V was shortened by 3 bases and J by 4 bases, with 14 bases between the two germline ends. The germline CDR1 and CDR2 sequences are KGHSH and LQKENI. This CDR3 is built from 15 residues. The CDR3 sequence: CASSPTPSVADTQYF. CDR3 coding DNA: TGTGCCAGCTCACCCACCCCATCAGTCGCAGATACGCAGTATTTT.

This clonotype was seen repeatedly, ten times or more. CDR3 nucleotides: TGCGCCAGCAGCTTGGTACAGTCGAACACCGGGGAGCTGTTTTTT. Amino acids: CASSLVQSNTGELFF. This chain uses TRBV5-1 with TRBJ2-2; D is unclear. This CDR3 contains 15 residues. Per germline, CDR1 SGHRS and CDR2 YFSETQ. The V end was cut by 0 bases, the J end by 0 bases, with 6 bases between.